This passage covers 7 T cell receptor beta chains from one sample sequenced in a study of blood T cell repertoires in COVID-19. Sequencing was performed with immunoSEQ multiplex PCR; in TCRdb, only in-frame clones are kept and a portion is missing. The sample lists some 150,000 clones, 87% occurring once. The specimen sequenced was peripheral blood. Receptors were obtained from a woman in her forties or fifties with active or convalescent COVID-19.

This clone has just one count. The chain has TRBV11-2 and TRBJ2-1, with 12 bases that match TRBD2. Germline V gene lookup returns CDR1 SGHAT and CDR2 FQNNGV. CDR3 length equals 15 residues. With 5 bases clipped from V and 2 bases from J, the junction kept 1 base outside the gene matches. The CDR3: CASSLAGGPYNEQFF. Written as DNA, the CDR3 is TGTGCCAGCAGCCTAGCGGGGGGGCCCTACAATGAGCAGTTCTTC.

The rearrangement uses TRBV19 and TRBJ2-7; TRBD2 matches at 9 bases. Germline V CDR1 and CDR2: LNHDA, SQIVND (reference sequence). This CDR3 is built from 15 residues. Trimming at V came to 2 bases and at J to 5 bases, leaving 7 bases not matched to a gene. The CDR3 is CASSITRLADNEQYF. The CDR3 bases are TGTGCCAGTAGTATAACTCGACTAGCGGATAACGAGCAGTACTTC.

In nucleotides, the CDR3 is TGTGCCAGTAGTAGTATCAATGGCGGCAGAGCCTACGAGCAGTACTTC. Its translation: CASSSINGGRAYEQYF. The rearrangement uses TRBV19 and TRBJ2-7; D unclear. The CDR3 is 16 amino acids. Germline CDR1 is LNHDA and CDR2 is SQIVND (reference sequence). Trimming removed 4 bases from V and 2 bases from J, with 18 bases in between.

This chain uses TRBV15 with TRBJ2-1, with TRBD2 as a possible D gene (7 bases). The V and J ends lost 9 bases and 0 bases respectively, with 15 bases between them. The CDR3 runs to 15 residues. The germline CDR1 and CDR2 sequences are LNHNV and YYDKDF (reference sequence). This chain's CDR3 is CATGPGGASYNEQFF. The CDR3 DNA reads TGTGCCACAGGGCCGGGGGGCGCCTCCTACAATGAGCAGTTCTTC.

This clone was recorded once. The rearrangement uses TRBV5-6 and TRBJ1-2, with 12 bases that match TRBD1. Germline CDR1 SGHDT, CDR2 YYEEEE. This CDR3 contains 16 residues. Germline trimming cut 0 bases from V and 8 bases from J; bases unmatched to any gene: 8. CDR3 protein: CASSLDWGQGARGYTF. As DNA, the CDR3 is TGTGCCAGCAGCTTGGATTGGGGACAGGGGGCAAGAGGCTACACCTTC. Together with reference TRBV5-6 and TRBJ1-2, the CDR3 gives the full variable domain: DAGVTQSPTHLIKTRGQQVTLRCSPKSGHDTVSWYQQALGQGPQFIFQYYEEEERQRGNFPDRFSGHQFPNYSSELNVNALLLGDSALYLCASSLDWGQGARGYTFGSGTRLTVV.

This chain joins TRBV28 and TRBJ2-7; TRBD1 agrees at 7 bases. Per the germline V gene, CDR1 is MDHEN and CDR2 is SYDVKM. The CDR3 sequence is 14 residues long. The junction had 6 bases not matched to a gene; V was cut back by 5 bases and J by 2 bases. The CDR3 DNA reads TGTGCCAGCAGTGCCGCAGGGGGTACCTACGAGCAGTACTTC. Translating it yields CASSAAGGTYEQYF.

V is TRBV7-2 and J is TRBJ1-2; D possibly corresponds to TRBD1 (5 bases). Trimming took 5 bases from V and 0 from J, leaving 13 bases between them. This CDR3 spans 15 amino acids. Germline V gene data show CDR1 as SGHTA and CDR2 as FQGNSA. The CDR3 DNA is TGTGCCAGCAGCCCGACGACAGAGCCTAACTATGGCTACACCTTC. Protein product: CASSPTTEPNYGYTF.